The rows below give T cell receptor beta chains drawn from one sample of a study of T cell changes during pregnancy in multiple sclerosis. Profiling relied on immunoSEQ multiplex PCR, and the TCRdb table lists in-frame clones only, not all of them. Of about 69,000 clones detected, 85% to 95% appear once; the ten largest clones hold around 2%. The sequences come from peripheral blood, collected in the third trimester of pregnancy. These receptor sequences come from a female donor in good health, enrolled as a control in a pregnancy study. Both conserved end residues are part of each CDR3. Each record gives: V gene, clone size, J gene, D gene, CDR3 protein, CDR3 DNA. The D gene is left open where the match is weak. Not all rows give a size; the values are once, few, many and, for expanded clones, a class.

>TRBV28|once|TRBJ2-6|TRBD1
CATSGTGVSGANVLTF
TGTGCCACCTCCGGGACAGGGGTCTCAGGGGCCAACGTCCTGACTTTC
>TRBV27|.|TRBJ2-7|.
CASSSRVHSYEQYF
TGTGCCAGCAGTTCCAGGGTCCACTCCTACGAGCAGTACTTC
>TRBV28|.|TRBJ1-2|TRBD1
CASSSQGGYGYTF
TGTGCCAGCAGTTCACAGGGGGGCTATGGCTACACCTTC
>TRBV5-1|.|TRBJ1-2|TRBD1
CASSLIGQGGGYTF
TGCGCCAGCAGCTTGATAGGACAGGGTGGTGGCTACACCTTC
>TRBV20-1|.|TRBJ2-7|.
CSASLEGWQYF
TGCAGTGCTAGCTTAGAGGGATGGCAGTACTTC
>TRBV5-6|.|TRBJ2-7|TRBD1
CASTLPGTGRYEQYF
TGTGCCAGCACCCTACCCGGGACAGGGCGGTACGAGCAGTACTTC
>TRBV30|.|TRBJ1-2|.
CAWSAGGGANYGYTF
TGTGCCTGGAGTGCCGGGGGAGGGGCCAACTATGGCTACACCTTC
>TRBV29-1|.|TRBJ1-1|.
CSASGRVNTEAFF
TGCAGCGCCTCTGGCCGGGTGAACACTGAAGCTTTCTTT
>TRBV25-1|.|TRBJ2-3|TRBD2
CASSEGLASSDTQYF
TGTGCCAGCAGTGAGGGACTAGCTAGCTCAGATACACAGTATTTT
>TRBV5-4|.|TRBJ2-5|.
CASSKRVEETQYF
TGTGCCAGCTCCAAGCGGGTCGAAGAGACCCAGTACTTC
>TRBV18|once|TRBJ2-7|TRBD1
CASSPPGQPYEQYF
TGTGCCAGCTCACCACCGGGACAGCCCTACGAGCAGTACTTC
>TRBV5-1|.|TRBJ2-7|TRBD2
CASSPAGGSWSSYEQYF
TGCGCCAGCAGCCCGGCCGGGGGGTCTTGGAGCTCCTACGAGCAGTACTTC
>TRBV27|.|TRBJ2-1|.
CASSLWGGYLTREQFF
TGTGCCAGCAGTTTATGGGGAGGTTACCTGACGAGGGAGCAGTTCTTC
>TRBV27|.|TRBJ1-4|TRBD1
CASSVLLQGTGEKLFF
TGTGCCAGCAGTGTCCTCCTACAGGGGACAGGTGAAAAACTGTTTTTT
>TRBV4-1|.|TRBJ1-3|.
CASSQVGQGRSGNTIYF
TGCGCCAGCAGCCAAGTAGGCCAGGGCCGCTCTGGAAACACCATATATTTT
>TRBV4-3|.|TRBJ2-1|.
CASSQEGGPYNEQFF
TGCGCCAGCAGCCAAGAAGGGGGTCCTTACAATGAGCAGTTCTTC
>TRBV10-1|.|TRBJ2-3|.
CASSETLGYEDTQYF
TGCGCCAGCAGTGAGACACTAGGATATGAAGATACGCAGTATTTT
>TRBV5-4|.|TRBJ2-3|.
CASSLLRGDTDTQYF
TGTGCCAGCAGCTTGTTGCGGGGAGACACAGATACGCAGTATTTT
>TRBV9|.|TRBJ2-3|.
CASSVHRSSTDTQYF
TGTGCCAGCAGCGTCCACAGGTCCAGCACAGATACGCAGTATTTT
>TRBV27|.|TRBJ2-1|.
CASSSSGLGRFF
TGTGCCAGCAGTTCAAGCGGACTCGGTCGGTTCTTC
>TRBV5-6|.|TRBJ2-7|TRBD1
CASSSMTGGRSYEQYF
TGTGCCAGCAGCTCAATGACAGGGGGCCGGTCCTACGAGCAGTACTTC
>TRBV5-4|.|TRBJ1-2|.
CASSLAQGTYGYTF
TGTGCCAGCAGCTTGGCTCAGGGGACCTATGGCTACACCTTC
>TRBV19|.|TRBJ2-7|.
CASSRLFSGLSYEQYF
TGTGCCAGTTCTCGGTTGTTTAGCGGTCTTTCCTACGAGCAGTACTTC
>TRBV7-2|.|TRBJ2-6|TRBD1
CASSYRGTGANVLTF
TGTGCCAGCAGCTACAGGGGTACTGGGGCCAACGTCCTGACTTTC
>TRBV13|.|TRBJ1-4|.
CASSDSEPLVGTNEKLFF
TGTGCCAGCAGCGACTCCGAACCCTTAGTTGGGACTAATGAAAAACTGTTTTTT
>TRBV9|.|TRBJ1-6|.
CASSVAQIDNSPLHF
TGTGCCAGCAGCGTCGCACAGATAGATAATTCACCCCTCCACTTT
>TRBV7-2|.|TRBJ2-5|.
CASSLQGSQETQYF
TGTGCCAGCAGCTTACAGGGTTCGCAAGAGACCCAGTACTTC
>TRBV27|.|TRBJ2-3|.
CASSYGQHTQYF
TGTGCCAGCAGTTATGGGCAACATACGCAGTATTTT
>TRBV6-6|once|TRBJ2-5|.
CASSYLEAQETQYF
TGTGCCAGCAGTTACTTGGAGGCCCAAGAGACCCAGTACTTC
>TRBV7-9|.|TRBJ2-7|.
CASSLEAASYEQYF
TGTGCCAGCAGCTTAGAGGCGGCCAGCTACGAGCAGTACTTC
>TRBV7-9|.|TRBJ2-7|.
CASSQDSYEQYF
TGTGCCAGCAGCCAGGACAGCTACGAGCAGTACTTC
>TRBV7-8|.|TRBJ2-1|TRBD2
CASSSTSGPSNNEQFF
TGTGCCAGCAGCTCGACTAGCGGGCCATCTAACAATGAGCAGTTCTTC
>TRBV6-1|.|TRBJ1-1|.
CASFLGGEAFF
TGTGCCAGCTTCCTCGGGGGTGAAGCTTTCTTT
>TRBV5-1|.|TRBJ2-5|TRBD2
CASRLAGQETQYF
TGCGCCAGCAGACTAGCGGGGCAAGAGACCCAGTACTTC
>TRBV27|.|TRBJ2-2|TRBD2
CASSHSGSFTGELFF
TGTGCCAGCAGTCATAGCGGGAGTTTCACCGGGGAGCTGTTTTTT